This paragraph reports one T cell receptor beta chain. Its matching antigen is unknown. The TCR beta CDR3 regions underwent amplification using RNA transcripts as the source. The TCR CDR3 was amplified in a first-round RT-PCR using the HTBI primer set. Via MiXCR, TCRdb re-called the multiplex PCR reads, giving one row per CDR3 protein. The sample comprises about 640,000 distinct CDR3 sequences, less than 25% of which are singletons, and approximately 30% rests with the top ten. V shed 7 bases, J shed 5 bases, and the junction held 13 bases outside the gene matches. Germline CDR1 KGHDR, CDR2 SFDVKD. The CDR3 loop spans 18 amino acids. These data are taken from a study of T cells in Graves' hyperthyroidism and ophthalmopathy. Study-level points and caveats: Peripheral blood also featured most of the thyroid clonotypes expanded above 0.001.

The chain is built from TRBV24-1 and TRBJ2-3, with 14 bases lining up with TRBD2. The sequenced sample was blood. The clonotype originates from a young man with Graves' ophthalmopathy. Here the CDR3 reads CATSFPGLAGAVGDTQYF. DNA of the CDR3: TGTGCCACCAGCTTCCCGGGACTAGCGGGAGCGGTGGGAGATACGCAGTATTTT.